The 32 T cell receptor beta chains below all came from one sample that was sequenced in a study of blood T cells in healthy people across ages. Together with a sample-barcoded 5' primer, a J-beta primer mix was included in a second PCR lasting roughly 6 to 12 cycles. One entry per CDR3 protein, called by TCRdb with MiXCR from the 5' RACE reads. The sample lists some 1.1 million distinct CDR3 sequences, more than 30% seen once, with around 13% in the top ten. Material: blood. The source is a man aged 18 to 30 in good health.

V gene TRBV27 combines with J gene TRBJ2-4; D tentatively reads TRBD1 or TRBD2 (5 bases each). The end of the DNA is better explained by TRBJ2-7, so the J call may be wrong. Germline V gene lookup returns CDR1 MNHEY and CDR2 SMNVEV (reference sequence). This CDR3 has 13 residues. CDR3 protein: CASSLFRDGEQYF. In DNA form, the CDR3 reads TGTGCCAGCAGTTTATTCCGGGACGGCGAGCAGTACTTC.

The chain recombines TRBV2 with TRBJ2-3; 15 nucleotides line up with TRBD2. Trimming removed 6 bases from V and 4 bases from J; junction bases left unmatched: 5. The CDR3 length is 16 residues. Germline V CDR1 and CDR2: SNHLY, FYNNEI. The CDR3 reads CASRGTSGGSPDTQYF. The CDR3 nucleotides are TGTGCCAGCAGGGGGACTAGCGGGGGGTCCCCAGATACGCAGTATTTT.

The gene calls are TRBV18 and TRBJ1-2; 8 positions match TRBD1. Germline V gene lookup returns CDR1 KGHSH and CDR2 LQKENI. The ends lost 3 bases at V and 8 bases at J; junction bases unmatched: 14. The CDR3 consists of 16 residues. CDR3 loop: CASSPTSVTGDEGYTF. The CDR3 DNA sequence: TGTGCCAGCTCACCTACGTCCGTGACAGGGGACGAGGGCTACACCTTC.

This clonotype has only a few counts. The J gene is TRBJ2-3, the V gene TRBV6-2 or TRBV6-3; the match to TRBD2 covers 7 bases. This CDR3 is built from 16 residues. CDR1 is MNHEY, CDR2 SVGEGT, per germline. V shed 1 base and J 2 bases; nucleotides not matched to a gene: 6. The CDR3 reads CASSYLGRGNTDTQYF. In DNA, the CDR3 is TGTGCCAGCAGTTACTTAGGGCGGGGGAACACAGATACGCAGTATTTT.

About this clonotype: A read error may be the cause here, since a much bigger clone is one base away. This chain uses TRBV30 with TRBJ2-7, with D uncertain. The DNA end is a closer match to TRBJ2-5, so the J assignment may be wrong. The germline V gene has CDR1 GTSNPN and CDR2 SVGIG (reference sequence). The CDR3 spans 11 residues. The CDR3 DNA follows: TGTGCCTGGAGTGTACCTGAGACCCAGTACTTC. Amino acid sequence: CAWSVPETQYF.

The chain is built from TRBV6-5 and TRBJ2-1; 9 nucleotides line up with TRBD1. Germline assignment: CDR1 MNHEY and CDR2 SVGAGI. The V gene end was trimmed by 5 bases and the J gene end by 6 bases; junction bases not matched to a gene: 8. The CDR3 has 15 amino acids. This CDR3 reads CASSTGTGWGNEQFF. CDR3 in DNA: TGTGCCAGCAGTACCGGGACAGGGTGGGGCAATGAGCAGTTCTTC.

About this clonotype: This may come from a read error, since a much larger clone is one base off. This chain connects TRBV29-1 to TRBJ2-1, with a possible D match to TRBD1 (8 bases). Trimming pared 6 bases from V and 7 bases from J, leaving 25 bases between. Per the germline V gene, CDR1 is SQVTM and CDR2 is ANQGSEA. The CDR3 runs to 16 residues. The CDR3 is CSVKDRARAGSNEQFF. CDR3 nucleotides: TGCAGCGTCAAGGACAGGGCACGAGCGGGGTCGAATGAGCAGTTCTTC.

The rearrangement joins TRBV9 to TRBJ2-2; D is possibly TRBD1 or TRBD2 (5 bases each). Germline assignment: CDR1 SGDLS and CDR2 YYNGEE. V lost 0 bases to trimming and J lost 4 bases, with 13 bases between them. This CDR3 is built from 16 residues. This CDR3 reads CASSVDGDPTTGELFF. CDR3 bases: TGTGCCAGCAGCGTAGACGGGGACCCGACCACCGGGGAGCTGTTTTTT. Full variable domain (remainder filled in from reference TRBV9 and TRBJ2-2): DSGVTQTPKHLITATGQRVTLRCSPRSGDLSVYWYQQSLDQGLQFLIQYYNGEERAKGNILERFSAQQFPDLHSELNLSSLELGDSALYFCASSVDGDPTTGELFFGEGSRLTVL.

This clonotype was seen a handful of times. This rearrangement joins TRBV3-1 to TRBJ2-4; D may be TRBD1 (6 bases). Trimming cost V 0 bases and J 7 bases, with 10 bases left between them. Per germline, CDR1 LGHDT and CDR2 YNNKEL (reference sequence). This CDR3 is built from 14 residues. The CDR3 DNA follows: TGTGCCAGCAGCCAAGATCCAGGGGAGAACATTCAGTACTTC. This gives the protein CASSQDPGENIQYF.

The chain uses TRBV20-1 and TRBJ2-3; D might be TRBD2 (5 bases). The V end lost 4 bases, the J end lost 3 bases, and 20 bases lay between the germline ends. Per germline, CDR1 DFQATT and CDR2 SNEGSKA (reference sequence). The CDR3 spans 16 residues. The CDR3: CSANPGREHPTDTQYF. DNA of the CDR3: TGCAGTGCTAACCCTGGGAGAGAGCACCCGACAGATACGCAGTATTTT.

Only a few counts were recorded for this clonotype. V and J are TRBV5-6 and TRBJ2-3, with D possibly matching TRBD1 (6 bases). Germline V gives CDR1 SGHDT, CDR2 YYEEEE. The CDR3 consists of 14 residues. With 7 bases removed from V and 3 bases from J, the gap between germline ends came to 15 bases. CDR3 in amino acids: CASGKGRGTDTQYF. In DNA, the CDR3 is TGTGCCAGCGGCAAGGGCAGGGGTACAGATACGCAGTATTTT.

The V gene is TRBV20-1, the J gene TRBJ2-3; D ambiguous. Per the germline V gene, CDR1 is DFQATT and CDR2 is SNEGSKA (reference sequence). The CDR3 sequence is 13 residues long. Trimming took 5 bases from V and 7 from J, leaving 16 bases between them. The CDR3 DNA is TGCAGTGCTTCTGCCGGGTTTGGATATACGCAGTATTTT. Residues: CSASAGFGYTQYF.

This chain links TRBV5-1 with TRBJ2-3; D is perhaps TRBD2 (7 bases). V was clipped by 4 bases and J by 3 bases, with 15 bases between them. Looked up from germline, CDR1 is SGHRS and CDR2 is YFSETQ. The CDR3 has 15 amino acids. The DNA for the CDR3 is TGCGCCAGCAGCACTAAAGCGGGACAAACAGATACGCAGTATTTT. This sequence encodes CASSTKAGQTDTQYF. The whole variable domain, filled in from reference TRBV5-1 and TRBJ2-3, reads KAGVTQTPRYLIKTRGQQVTLSCSPISGHRSVSWYQQTPGQGLQFLFEYFSETQRNKGNFPGRFSGRQFSNSRSEMNVSTLELGDSALYLCASSTKAGQTDTQYFGPGTRLTVL.

DNA of the CDR3: TGTGCCAGCAGTCCGTCGGGGGCGAGGGAGACCCAGTACTTC. Protein sequence: CASSPSGARETQYF. The V and J genes are TRBV6-2 or TRBV6-3 and TRBJ2-5; tentatively, D is TRBD1 or TRBD2 (6 bases each). CDR3 length: 14 residues. The germline V and J ends were trimmed by 5 bases and 5 bases, with 15 bases remaining between them. CDR1 and CDR2 from the germline V gene are MNHEY and SVGEGT.

The V gene is TRBV5-4, the J gene TRBJ1-1; the D is unclear. V dropped 4 bases and J dropped 0 bases, with 10 bases sitting between them. Germline V lookup: CDR1 SGHNT, CDR2 YYREEE (reference sequence). The CDR3 is 14 residues long. Here the CDR3 reads CASSTRKMNTEAFF. The DNA for the CDR3 is TGTGCCAGCAGCACAAGGAAGATGAACACTGAAGCTTTCTTT. Full variable domain (remainder filled in from reference TRBV5-4 and TRBJ1-1): ETGVTQSPTHLIKTRGQQVTLRCSSQSGHNTVSWYQQALGQGPQFIFQYYREEENGRGNFPPRFSGLQFPNYSSELNVNALELDDSALYLCASSTRKMNTEAFFGQGTRLTVV.

There are a few counts of this clonotype. The chain joins TRBV29-1 to TRBJ1-2; D possibly corresponds to TRBD1 (5 bases). The CDR3 is 14 amino acids. Trimming removed 1 base from V and 6 bases from J, with 15 bases in between. Germline-derived CDR1 and CDR2 are SQVTM and ANQGSEA. CDR3 in amino acids: CSVEAGGGGNGYTF. Written as DNA, the CDR3 is TGCAGCGTTGAAGCGGGGGGAGGCGGCAATGGCTACACCTTC.

Turning to this clonotype: The junction differs from germline at one of its ends, possibly a read error. The CDR3 sequence is CASSLGGYNNQPQLF. For the CDR3, the DNA is TGTGCCAGCAGCCTCGGAGGCTATAACAATCAGCCCCAGCTTTTT. This chain joins TRBV7-9 and TRBJ1-5, with D unclear. CDR3 length: 15 residues. Germline V gene lookup returns CDR1 SEHNR and CDR2 FQNEAQ (reference sequence).

This clonotype was observed a handful of times. The V and J genes are TRBV5-1 and TRBJ1-2; D remains ambiguous. Germline loops: CDR1 SGHRS, CDR2 YFSETQ. The CDR3 consists of 15 residues. Trimming shortened V by 0 bases and J by 5 bases, and 14 bases separated the two germline ends. The CDR3 spells CASSLDWERLYGYTF. The CDR3 DNA reads TGCGCCAGCAGCTTGGACTGGGAACGACTTTATGGCTACACCTTC.

The rearrangement links TRBV12-3 or TRBV12-4 to TRBJ1-2, with no clear D. CDR3 size: 13 residues. Trimming left V 7 bases short and J 7 bases short, with 16 bases between. CDR3 amino acids: CASTTETSGGYTF. Written as DNA, the CDR3 is TGTGCCAGCACCACGGAAACTTCAGGTGGCTACACCTTC.

There are many counts of this clonotype. This chain links TRBV5-5 with TRBJ2-3; D not resolved. Germline V gene data show CDR1 as SGHKS and CDR2 as YYEKEE (reference sequence). The CDR3 covers 14 residues. With 0 bases removed from V and 0 bases from J, the gap between germline ends came to 5 bases. CDR3 bases: TGTGCCAGCAGCTTGGACATTAGCACAGATACGCAGTATTTT. Protein: CASSLDISTDTQYF. Together with reference TRBV5-5 and TRBJ2-3, the CDR3 gives the full variable domain: DAGVTQSPTHLIKTRGQQVTLRCSPISGHKSVSWYQQVLGQGPQFIFQYYEKEERGRGNFPDRFSARQFPNYSSELNVNALLLGDSALYLCASSLDISTDTQYFGPGTRLTVL.

The chain has TRBV4-3 and TRBJ2-2; tentatively, D is TRBD1 (5 bases). Looked up from germline, CDR1 is LGHNA and CDR2 is YSLEER. This CDR3 contains 16 residues. Trimming removed 0 bases at V and 2 bases at J, with 10 bases between. This chain's CDR3 is CASSQDGGANTGELFF. CDR3 coding DNA: TGCGCCAGCAGCCAAGATGGTGGGGCCAACACCGGGGAGCTGTTTTTT.

The V gene is TRBV6-5, the J gene TRBJ2-3; 7 nucleotides line up with TRBD2. Germline assignment: CDR1 MNHEY and CDR2 SVGAGI. The CDR3 sequence is 18 residues long. Trimming cost V 9 bases and J 9 bases; bases outside gene matches: 27. The CDR3 bases are TGTGCCAGTCAGGTTACAAGCGGGACCCATTCAGGCTTGGGGACGCAGTATTTT. It specifies CASQVTSGTHSGLGTQYF.

This chain uses TRBV6-1 with TRBJ1-5, with TRBD1 as a possible D gene (6 bases). The germline CDR1 and CDR2 sequences are MNHNS and SASEGT. The V and J ends lost 2 bases and 8 bases respectively, with 19 bases between them. The CDR3 spans 16 residues. The CDR3 coding sequence is TGTGCCAGCAGTGAATTTGACCGGGACATCAGGGAGCCCCAGCATTTT. Its protein is CASSEFDRDIREPQHF.

The V gene is TRBV6-1, the J gene TRBJ1-5, with no clear D. The V gene's germline CDR1 is MNHNS and CDR2 SASEGT. The V and J ends lost 4 bases and 6 bases respectively, with 7 bases between them. The CDR3 consists of 12 residues. The CDR3 DNA sequence: TGTGCCAGCAGTGGGGTGGCTCAGCCCCAGCATTTT. Translated, it gives CASSGVAQPQHF.

This clonotype appeared once. The chain combines TRBV29-1 with TRBJ1-1; a possible D gene is TRBD1 (5 bases). This CDR3 has 13 amino acids. Germline V CDR1 and CDR2: SQVTM, ANQGSEA. Trimming removed 4 bases from V and 5 bases from J, with 14 bases in between. The CDR3 protein is CSVAIQGGTEAFF. In nucleotides, the CDR3 is TGCAGCGTTGCAATTCAGGGAGGGACTGAAGCTTTCTTT.

This clonotype was detected many times. The V call is TRBV12-3 or TRBV12-4, the J call TRBJ2-4; TRBD2 might be the D (7 bases). Trimming took 5 bases from V and 3 from J, leaving 11 bases between them. The CDR3 contains 14 residues. The CDR3 reads CASSLGGGKNIQYF. The CDR3, as DNA: TGTGCCAGCAGTCTAGGGGGGGGCAAAAACATTCAGTACTTC.

This clonotype has only one observation. V usage is TRBV14 and J usage is TRBJ1-4; perhaps TRBD1 as D (6 bases). The germline V gene has CDR1 SGHDN and CDR2 FVKESK. The CDR3 is 13 residues long. Trimming took off 1 base at V and 8 bases at J, with 8 bases between the two ends. CDR3: CASSQVGTEKLFF. The DNA for the CDR3 is TGTGCCAGCAGCCAAGTTGGGACAGAAAAACTGTTTTTT. Full variable domain (missing parts from reference TRBV14 and TRBJ1-4): EAGVTQFPSHSVIEKGQTVTLRCDPISGHDNLYWYRRVMGKEIKFLLHFVKESKQDESGMPNNRFLAERTGGTYSTLKVQPAELEDSGVYFCASSQVGTEKLFFGSGTQLSVL.

The chain joins TRBV28 to TRBJ1-5; no definite D call. V dropped 1 base and J dropped 4 bases, with 20 bases sitting between them. The CDR3 totals 18 residues. The germline V gene encodes CDR1 MDHEN and CDR2 SYDVKM. The CDR3 region has the DNA TGTGCCAGCAGTTTATTTCATTTGCTAGGGAAGTCAAATCAGCCCCAGCATTTT. Translation: CASSLFHLLGKSNQPQHF.

This sequence joins TRBV12-3 or TRBV12-4 and TRBJ1-2; tentative D call: TRBD1 (6 bases). Trimming took off 5 bases at V and 5 bases at J, with 18 bases between the two ends. CDR3 length equals 15 residues. The CDR3 protein is CASSLDYRVRYGYTF. The DNA for the CDR3 is TGTGCCAGCAGTCTGGACTACAGGGTTCGGTATGGCTACACCTTC.

This sequence joins TRBV5-1 and TRBJ1-4; weak D call: TRBD1 (5 bases). The length of the CDR3 is 14 residues. V lost 3 bases to trimming and J lost 8 bases, with 14 bases between them. CDR1 is SGHRS, CDR2 YFSETQ, per germline. The CDR3 DNA follows: TGCGCCAGCAGCTCTACGGACAACGGGGAAAAACTGTTTTTT. It encodes CASSSTDNGEKLFF.

Only a few counts were recorded for this clonotype. The chain couples TRBV20-1 to TRBJ2-5, with 7 bases identical to TRBD2. The CDR3 sequence is 18 residues long. With V trimmed by 0 bases and J by 0 bases, 13 bases remained unmatched. The germline CDR1 and CDR2 sequences are DFQATT and SNEGSKA (reference sequence). The CDR3 loop is CSARDEFDWEGYQETQYF. Written as DNA, the CDR3 is TGCAGTGCTAGAGACGAATTCGATTGGGAGGGGTACCAAGAGACCCAGTACTTC.

This clonotype appeared once. The chain recombines TRBV6-2 or TRBV6-3 with TRBJ2-7; TRBD1 or TRBD2 may be the D gene (5 bases each). Near its end, the DNA agrees better with TRBJ2-5, so the J call may be wrong. This CDR3 has 12 amino acids. CDR1 is MNHEY, CDR2 SVGEGT, per germline. The CDR3 region is CASSCREETQYF. In DNA form, the CDR3 reads TGTGCCAGCAGTTGCAGGGAGGAGACCCAGTACTTC.